The rows below give T cell receptor beta chains drawn from one sample of a study of blood T cell repertoires in COVID-19. The data were produced by immunoSEQ multiplex PCR, yet TCRdb's version contains in-frame clones alone and is incomplete. The repertoire holds tens of thousands of clones, with approximately 91% as singletons. The specimen sequenced was peripheral blood. These receptors came from a human donor in a cohort sampled during active COVID-19. Each CDR3 is given with its conserved first and last residue. D genes are given only for firm matches. The size entry is marked missing in some rows and otherwise reads once, few, many or a size class.

NA	TRBV29-1	TRBJ1-1	NA	CSVEVQANTEAFF	TGCAGCGTTGAAGTTCAAGCGAACACTGAAGCTTTCTTT
NA	TRBV3-1/TRBV3-2	TRBJ1-2	NA	CASSQGRTVYGYTF	TGTGCCAGCAGCCAAGGACGGACAGTCTATGGCTACACCTTC
NA	TRBV10-3	TRBJ1-3	NA	CAIGTGSSGNTIYF	TGTGCCATCGGAACAGGCTCCTCTGGAAACACCATATATTTT
NA	TRBV27	TRBJ1-3	NA	CASSLSRSSGNTIYF	TGTGCCAGCAGTTTATCGCGGTCCTCTGGAAACACCATATATTTT
NA	TRBV5-4	TRBJ1-5	NA	CASSTGYSNQPQHF	TGTGCCAGCAGCACGGGTTATAGCAATCAGCCCCAGCATTTT
NA	TRBV7-6	TRBJ1-2	NA	CASSLNLADYGYTF	TGTGCCAGCAGCTTAAATTTGGCAGACTATGGCTACACCTTC
TRBD1	TRBV19	TRBJ1-5	NA	CASSIPYRGLINQPQHF	TGTGCCAGTAGTATACCCTACAGGGGCCTAATCAATCAGCCCCAGCATTTT
TRBD2	TRBV11-3	TRBJ2-3	NA	CASSPGAGGPDTQYF	TGTGCCAGCAGCCCCGGGGCGGGAGGGCCAGATACGCAGTATTTT
NA	TRBV18	TRBJ1-2	once	CASSPMTGQGYTF	TGTGCCAGCTCACCCATGACAGGCCAGGGCTACACCTTC
NA	TRBV10-3	TRBJ2-3	NA	CAIRQGTTDTQYF	TGTGCCATCAGGCAGGGAACCACAGATACGCAGTATTTT
NA	TRBV28	TRBJ1-2	NA	CASSPPGQIYGYTF	TGTGCCAGCAGTCCCCCTGGACAGATCTATGGCTACACCTTC
NA	TRBV9	TRBJ1-5	NA	CASSAGVAEGNQPQHF	TGTGCCAGCAGCGCCGGGGTCGCCGAGGGCAATCAGCCCCAGCATTTT
NA	TRBV19	TRBJ1-2	NA	CASSIGAGPDNFYGYTF	TGTGCCAGTAGTATTGGGGCAGGACCTGACAACTTTTATGGCTACACCTTC
NA	TRBV4-1	TRBJ2-4	NA	CASSQDKGRGLGNIQYF	TGCGCCAGCAGCCAAGATAAAGGGCGGGGGCTTGGAAACATTCAGTACTTC
TRBD1	TRBV5-4	TRBJ2-6	NA	CASSLTGLGANVLTF	TGTGCCAGCAGTTTGACAGGGCTCGGGGCCAACGTCCTGACTTTC
NA	TRBV2	TRBJ2-3	NA	CASRRLTGSDTDTQYF	TGTGCCAGCAGGCGACTCACAGGGTCGGACACAGATACGCAGTATTTT
NA	TRBV12-3/TRBV12-4	TRBJ2-3	NA	CASSLGVGGSQYF	TGTGCCAGCAGTTTAGGAGTAGGGGGATCGCAGTATTTT
NA	TRBV3-1/TRBV3-2	TRBJ2-3	once	CASSPTQGLYTDTQYF	TGTGCCAGCAGCCCCACCCAGGGGCTCTACACAGATACGCAGTATTTT
TRBD1	TRBV5-1	TRBJ1-6	few	CASSQGDRVNSPLHF	TGCGCCAGCTCTCAAGGGGACAGGGTTAATTCACCCCTCCACTTT
NA	TRBV10-3	TRBJ1-1	NA	CAISESATRVAFF	TGTGCCATCAGTGAGTCTGCCACGAGGGTAGCTTTCTTT
TRBD1	TRBV5-1	TRBJ1-3	NA	CASSLPGTGVSGNTIYF	TGCGCCAGCAGCCTTCCCGGGACAGGGGTTTCTGGAAACACCATATATTTT
NA	TRBV19	TRBJ1-1	NA	CASSLYFAMNTEAFF	TGTGCCAGTAGTTTATACTTCGCCATGAACACTGAAGCTTTCTTT
NA	TRBV5-1	TRBJ2-5	NA	CASSLMSTRETQYF	TGCGCCAGCAGCTTAATGAGCACTCGAGAGACCCAGTACTTC